This T cell receptor beta chain was observed in a study of CD4 T cells in relation to SARS-CoV-2 and coronaviruses. As for the study in general: ViraFEST: roughly ten-day antigen culture of PBMCs, then TCR beta CDR3 sequencing. The study's findings and limits: Crossreactive clones expanded significantly less to SARS-CoV-2 than monoreactive clones.

The V end was cut by 3 bases, the J end by 5 bases, with 8 bases between. Germline V lookup: CDR1 DFQATT, CDR2 SNEGSKA (reference sequence). The CDR3 is 12 residues long. CD4+ T cells from unexposed donors were obtained before the COVID-19 pandemic (2011-2018). After approximately ten days of culture, CD4+ T cells were isolated. Here immunoSEQ multiplex PCR was the method, and the copy in TCRdb shows in-frame clones only, minus some. The data show over 15,000 clones, approximately 77% seen once. With regard to this clone: Its matching antigen is unknown.

The V call is TRBV20-1, the J call TRBJ1-5; tentatively, D is TRBD1 (6 bases). The receptor comes from a human donor in good health. Sequencing was performed on CD4+ T cells from PBMCs, cultured in vitro. The CDR3 DNA reads TGCAGTGCTAGTTCAGGGGATCAGCCCCAGCATTTT. This sequence encodes CSASSGDQPQHF.